This T cell receptor (beta chain) derives from a study of CD8 T cells in ankylosing spondylitis. General observations from the study: Reactive arthritis synovial fluid and blood previously showed some of these motif variants. In ankylosing spondylitis blood, a motif of 7 to 9 highly homologous TCR beta variants appeared characteristic. Significant enrichment of disease-linked clones was reported in matched ankylosing spondylitis synovial fluid.

Looked up from germline, CDR1 is MDHEN and CDR2 is SYDVKM. V dropped 7 bases and J dropped 8; count of bases not matched to a gene: 9. There are 16 residues in the CDR3. The TCR beta libraries were generated through quantitative 5'-RACE incorporating molecular barcodes. TCRdb reprocessed the 5' RACE reads via MiXCR and lists one record per CDR3 protein. This sample has roughly 160,000 distinct CDR3 sequences; 8.5% to 10% occur once, and the top ten carry roughly 15%. For this clonotype: Its antigen remains unidentified.

This clonotype was obtained from a female donor with ankylosing spondylitis or in good health (not recorded which). Sequences were obtained from blood, either unsorted or a sorted T cell fraction (not recorded which). The chain links TRBV28 to TRBJ2-1; 15 bases fit TRBD2. The CDR3 loop is CASKKGLAGGVDEQFF. CDR3 sequence (DNA): TGTGCCAGCAAAAAGGGACTAGCGGGAGGCGTAGATGAGCAGTTCTTC.